A single sample gave rise to the 2 T cell receptor beta chains below, sequenced in a study of CD8 T cells in Susac syndrome. RNA in amounts of roughly 0.5 to 1 ug was reverse transcribed with random hexamers. TCRdb passed the immunoSEQ multiplex PCR reads through MiXCR, listing each CDR3 protein once. Here the sample spans around 90,000 distinct CDR3 sequences, about 96% being singletons. Specimen: CD8+ T cells from PBMCs. These TCRs come from a human donor with Susac syndrome.

The chain has TRBV4-3 and TRBJ2-5; 7 bases are shared with TRBD1. Germline CDR1 and CDR2: LGHNA and YSLEER. V trimming: 0 bases; J trimming: 5 bases; junction bases outside the gene matches: 3. This CDR3 has 14 residues. The CDR3 spells CASSQDRGWETQYF. CDR3 sequence (DNA): TGCGCCAGCAGCCAAGACAGGGGGTGGGAGACCCAGTACTTC.

The chain joins TRBV5-6 to TRBJ2-7, with D perhaps TRBD1 (6 bases). The ends were cut back, 4 bases at V and 0 bases at J, with 17 bases in the middle. The CDR3 runs to 16 residues. Germline V gene lookup returns CDR1 SGHDT and CDR2 YYEEEE. CDR3 residues: CASSPATGTSSYEQYF. The CDR3 DNA sequence: TGTGCCAGCAGCCCCGCAACAGGGACCAGCTCCTACGAGCAGTACTTC.